The following is a T cell receptor beta chain sequence with its context. Its specificity is not known. Relative to the germline gene, one junction end is altered; a read error may explain this. The CDR3 is 14 residues long. Germline values: CDR1 MNHEY, CDR2 SMNVEV (reference sequence). MiXCR, run by TCRdb on the reads, gives a single entry per CDR3 protein. The data hold hundreds of thousands of distinct CDR3 sequences, with 30% to 40% observed a single time. The data are from a study of T cell repertoires in cytomegalovirus infection. This TCR was sampled from a human donor in good health (CMV status not recorded). Some clones in this sample may be carry-over from other donors' samples. This chain joins TRBV27 and TRBJ1-3, with D possibly matching TRBD1 (6 bases). The sample was cultured CD8+ T cells from PBMCs, taken from culture after CMV antigen stimulation. The CDR3 bases are TGTGCCAACAGTTTGGGGGGGGCAGGATACACCATATATTTT. This codes for CANSLGGAGYTIYF.